A selection of T cell receptor beta chains follows, all from one sample in a study of shared clonotypes between healthy human individuals. The data were produced by immunoSEQ multiplex PCR, yet TCRdb's version contains in-frame clones alone and is incomplete. The sample has 950,000 to 1,100,000 clones; around four fifths are singletons. Sequencing input: memory CD4+ T cells sorted from blood. These receptors were taken from a young man in good health. Both conserved end residues are part of each CDR3. Each record gives: J gene, clone size, V gene, D gene, CDR3 protein, CDR3 DNA. A D gene is named only where the DNA matches it firmly. Clone size is given for some rows only: seen once, a few or many times, or a class if the clone is expanded.

J gene: TRBJ2-6; clone size: NA; V gene: TRBV6-5; D gene: NA; CDR3 protein: CASRLGAGANVLTF; CDR3 DNA: TGTGCCAGCAGATTGGGGGCGGGGGCCAACGTCCTGACTTTC
J gene: TRBJ1-2; clone size: once; V gene: TRBV5-1; D gene: NA; CDR3 protein: CASSLERGNHGYTF; CDR3 DNA: TGCGCCAGCAGCTTGGAAAGGGGCAACCATGGCTACACCTTC
J gene: TRBJ1-1; clone size: NA; V gene: TRBV5-1; D gene: NA; CDR3 protein: CASSRDGDGTEAFF; CDR3 DNA: TGCGCCAGCAGCCGAGATGGGGATGGCACTGAAGCTTTCTTT
J gene: TRBJ1-5; clone size: NA; V gene: TRBV7-6; D gene: TRBD1; CDR3 protein: CASSPNRGGQPQHF; CDR3 DNA: TGTGCCAGCAGCCCGAACAGGGGAGGCCAGCCCCAGCATTTT
J gene: TRBJ1-2; clone size: NA; V gene: TRBV5-5; D gene: NA; CDR3 protein: CASSEGGGGGYTF; CDR3 DNA: TGTGCCAGCAGCGAAGGTGGAGGCGGTGGCTACACCTTC
J gene: TRBJ2-2; clone size: NA; V gene: TRBV2; D gene: NA; CDR3 protein: CASSRTLNTGELFF; CDR3 DNA: TGTGCCAGCAGTCGGACGCTGAACACCGGGGAGCTGTTTTTT
J gene: TRBJ2-3; clone size: NA; V gene: TRBV11-2; D gene: NA; CDR3 protein: CASSLAVVLTDTQYF; CDR3 DNA: TGTGCCAGCAGCTTAGCCGTAGTACTCACAGATACGCAGTATTTT
J gene: TRBJ2-5; clone size: NA; V gene: TRBV5-6; D gene: TRBD1; CDR3 protein: CASSSLRTGGAREETQYF; CDR3 DNA: TGTGCCAGCAGCTCCTTAAGGACAGGGGGCGCCAGGGAGGAGACCCAGTACTTC
J gene: TRBJ2-7; clone size: NA; V gene: TRBV14; D gene: NA; CDR3 protein: CASSHYSEQYF; CDR3 DNA: TGTGCCAGCAGCCATTACAGTGAGCAGTACTTC
J gene: TRBJ2-3; clone size: NA; V gene: TRBV27; D gene: NA; CDR3 protein: CASSTQLVTDTQYF; CDR3 DNA: TGTGCCAGCAGTACCCAACTAGTCACAGATACGCAGTATTTT
J gene: TRBJ2-4; clone size: few; V gene: TRBV19; D gene: TRBD1; CDR3 protein: CASSPTGSIAKNIQYF; CDR3 DNA: TGTGCCAGTAGTCCGACAGGGAGCATAGCCAAAAACATTCAGTACTTC
J gene: TRBJ2-3; clone size: NA; V gene: TRBV25-1; D gene: TRBD2; CDR3 protein: CASGLGGARTDTQYF; CDR3 DNA: TGTGCCAGCGGACTCGGGGGGGCCCGCACAGATACGCAGTATTTT
J gene: TRBJ2-7; clone size: NA; V gene: TRBV5-1; D gene: TRBD1; CDR3 protein: CASSTGQGSSYEQYF; CDR3 DNA: TGCGCCAGCAGCACGGGACAGGGAAGCTCCTACGAGCAGTACTTC
J gene: TRBJ2-5; clone size: NA; V gene: TRBV28; D gene: NA; CDR3 protein: CATGGGGGAKTQYF; CDR3 DNA: TGTGCCACCGGAGGGGGAGGCGGGGCCAAGACCCAGTACTTC
J gene: TRBJ2-5; clone size: NA; V gene: TRBV5-6; D gene: NA; CDR3 protein: CASSAGGREWETQYF; CDR3 DNA: TGTGCCAGCAGCGCGGGCGGGCGGGAATGGGAGACCCAGTACTTC
J gene: TRBJ2-7; clone size: NA; V gene: TRBV10-3; D gene: TRBD1; CDR3 protein: CAIRNSGQGYEQYF; CDR3 DNA: TGTGCCATCAGGAATTCGGGACAGGGGTACGAGCAGTACTTC
J gene: TRBJ1-6; clone size: NA; V gene: TRBV5-1; D gene: NA; CDR3 protein: CASSLDRDYNSPLHF; CDR3 DNA: TGCGCCAGCAGCTTGGACAGGGATTATAATTCACCCCTCCACTTT
J gene: TRBJ2-5; clone size: NA; V gene: TRBV28; D gene: NA; CDR3 protein: CASSLPGRGRQQETQYF; CDR3 DNA: TGTGCCAGCAGTCTACCGGGCAGGGGCAGGCAACAAGAGACCCAGTACTTC
J gene: TRBJ1-6; clone size: NA; V gene: TRBV28; D gene: NA; CDR3 protein: CASSSRQAGNSPLHF; CDR3 DNA: TGTGCCAGCAGTTCTCGACAGGCAGGGAATTCACCCCTCCACTTT
J gene: TRBJ2-3; clone size: few; V gene: TRBV19; D gene: NA; CDR3 protein: CASSPGARTTDTQYF; CDR3 DNA: TGTGCCAGTAGTCCTGGGGCCAGGACCACAGATACGCAGTATTTT
J gene: TRBJ1-3; clone size: NA; V gene: TRBV19; D gene: NA; CDR3 protein: CASSRGTAGNTIYF; CDR3 DNA: TGTGCCAGTAGTCGTGGGACTGCTGGAAACACCATATATTTT
J gene: TRBJ1-1; clone size: NA; V gene: TRBV18; D gene: TRBD1; CDR3 protein: CASSPPTQGFNTEAFF; CDR3 DNA: TGTGCCAGCTCACCACCGACACAGGGGTTCAACACTGAAGCTTTCTTT
J gene: TRBJ1-1; clone size: NA; V gene: TRBV29-1; D gene: TRBD1; CDR3 protein: CSVTGDGTEAFF; CDR3 DNA: TGCAGCGTCACAGGGGATGGCACTGAAGCTTTCTTT
J gene: TRBJ2-1; clone size: NA; V gene: TRBV5-1; D gene: NA; CDR3 protein: CASSLEGPNEQFF; CDR3 DNA: TGCGCCAGCAGCTTAGAGGGCCCAAATGAGCAGTTCTTC
J gene: TRBJ1-2; clone size: NA; V gene: TRBV29-1; D gene: TRBD1; CDR3 protein: CSAQEGAYGYTF; CDR3 DNA: TGCAGCGCGCAGGAGGGGGCCTATGGCTACACCTTC
J gene: TRBJ2-1; clone size: NA; V gene: TRBV18; D gene: NA; CDR3 protein: CASSPPAGNSEQFF; CDR3 DNA: TGTGCCAGCTCACCACCGGCGGGGAATAGTGAGCAGTTCTTC
J gene: TRBJ1-3; clone size: NA; V gene: TRBV6-1; D gene: TRBD1; CDR3 protein: CASRETGASGNTIYF; CDR3 DNA: TGTGCCAGCAGAGAAACAGGGGCGTCTGGAAACACCATATATTTT
J gene: TRBJ1-6; clone size: NA; V gene: TRBV11-3; D gene: NA; CDR3 protein: CASSRGIGNSPLHF; CDR3 DNA: TGTGCCAGCAGCCGGGGAATTGGGAATTCACCCCTCCACTTT
J gene: TRBJ2-1; clone size: NA; V gene: TRBV4-3; D gene: NA; CDR3 protein: CASSQDYSYNEQFF; CDR3 DNA: TGCGCCAGCAGCCAAGACTATTCCTACAATGAGCAGTTCTTC
J gene: TRBJ1-4; clone size: NA; V gene: TRBV10-3; D gene: NA; CDR3 protein: CATEQGPNEKLFF; CDR3 DNA: TGTGCCACAGAACAGGGCCCTAATGAAAAACTGTTTTTT
J gene: TRBJ1-5; clone size: NA; V gene: TRBV7-5; D gene: NA; CDR3 protein: CARSLDRAQHF; CDR3 DNA: TGTGCCAGAAGCTTAGATCGGGCCCAGCATTTT
J gene: TRBJ2-1; clone size: NA; V gene: TRBV11-2; D gene: TRBD2; CDR3 protein: CASSATSGTYNEQFF; CDR3 DNA: TGTGCCAGCAGCGCGACTAGCGGAACCTACAATGAGCAGTTCTTC
J gene: TRBJ2-5; clone size: NA; V gene: TRBV5-6; D gene: TRBD1; CDR3 protein: CASSLANMGQVKETQYF; CDR3 DNA: TGTGCCAGCAGCTTGGCCAATATGGGACAGGTGAAAGAGACCCAGTACTTC
J gene: TRBJ2-7; clone size: NA; V gene: TRBV6-6; D gene: NA; CDR3 protein: CASSPGAVSEQYF; CDR3 DNA: TGTGCCAGCAGCCCCGGCGCCGTTTCCGAGCAGTACTTC
J gene: TRBJ2-5; clone size: NA; V gene: TRBV9; D gene: TRBD1; CDR3 protein: CASSARTGVETQYF; CDR3 DNA: TGTGCCAGCAGCGCCCGGACAGGGGTCGAGACCCAGTACTTC
J gene: TRBJ1-6; clone size: NA; V gene: TRBV19; D gene: TRBD1; CDR3 protein: CASSRQGSYNSPLHF; CDR3 DNA: TGTGCCAGTAGTAGACAGGGATCCTATAATTCACCCCTCCACTTT
J gene: TRBJ1-4; clone size: NA; V gene: TRBV18; D gene: TRBD1; CDR3 protein: CASSPPGQVLATNEKLFF; CDR3 DNA: TGTGCCAGCTCACCACCGGGACAGGTTCTCGCAACTAATGAAAAACTGTTTTTT
J gene: TRBJ2-3; clone size: NA; V gene: TRBV5-1; D gene: NA; CDR3 protein: CASSLGPTDTQYF; CDR3 DNA: TGCGCCAGCAGCCTCGGACCTACAGATACGCAGTATTTT
J gene: TRBJ2-7; clone size: once; V gene: TRBV5-1; D gene: NA; CDR3 protein: CASSLTGNYEQYF; CDR3 DNA: TGCGCCAGCAGCTTGACAGGTAACTACGAGCAGTACTTC
J gene: TRBJ2-1; clone size: NA; V gene: TRBV27; D gene: TRBD2; CDR3 protein: CASRGLAGGHEQFF; CDR3 DNA: TGTGCCAGCAGAGGACTAGCGGGGGGTCATGAGCAGTTCTTC
J gene: TRBJ2-3; clone size: NA; V gene: TRBV11-2; D gene: TRBD2; CDR3 protein: CASSLSFELAGANTDTQYF; CDR3 DNA: TGTGCCAGCAGCTTATCCTTTGAGCTAGCGGGGGCCAACACAGATACGCAGTATTTT
J gene: TRBJ1-1; clone size: NA; V gene: TRBV28; D gene: NA; CDR3 protein: CASRGWGITNTEAFF; CDR3 DNA: TGTGCCAGCAGGGGGTGGGGGATTACGAACACTGAAGCTTTCTTT
J gene: TRBJ2-1; clone size: NA; V gene: TRBV11-2; D gene: NA; CDR3 protein: CASSLNRGSYNEQFF; CDR3 DNA: TGTGCCAGCAGCTTAAATCGGGGATCCTACAATGAGCAGTTCTTC